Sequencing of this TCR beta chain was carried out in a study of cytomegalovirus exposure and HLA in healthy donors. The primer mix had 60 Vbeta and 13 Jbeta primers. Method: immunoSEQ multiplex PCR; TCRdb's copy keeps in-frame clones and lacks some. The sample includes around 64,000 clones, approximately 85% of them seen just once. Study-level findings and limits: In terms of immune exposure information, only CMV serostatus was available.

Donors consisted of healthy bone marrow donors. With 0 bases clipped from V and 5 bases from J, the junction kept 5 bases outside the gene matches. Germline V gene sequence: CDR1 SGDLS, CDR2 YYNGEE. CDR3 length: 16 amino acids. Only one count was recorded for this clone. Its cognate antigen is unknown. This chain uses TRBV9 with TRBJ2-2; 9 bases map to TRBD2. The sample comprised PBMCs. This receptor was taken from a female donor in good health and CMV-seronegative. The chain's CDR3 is CASSVDPAGGTGELFF. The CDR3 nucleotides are TGTGCCAGCAGCGTAGATCCCGCGGGAGGGACCGGGGAGCTGTTTTTT. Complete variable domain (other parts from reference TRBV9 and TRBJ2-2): DSGVTQTPKHLITATGQRVTLRCSPRSGDLSVYWYQQSLDQGLQFLIQYYNGEERAKGNILERFSAQQFPDLHSELNLSSLELGDSALYFCASSVDPAGGTGELFFGEGSRLTVL.